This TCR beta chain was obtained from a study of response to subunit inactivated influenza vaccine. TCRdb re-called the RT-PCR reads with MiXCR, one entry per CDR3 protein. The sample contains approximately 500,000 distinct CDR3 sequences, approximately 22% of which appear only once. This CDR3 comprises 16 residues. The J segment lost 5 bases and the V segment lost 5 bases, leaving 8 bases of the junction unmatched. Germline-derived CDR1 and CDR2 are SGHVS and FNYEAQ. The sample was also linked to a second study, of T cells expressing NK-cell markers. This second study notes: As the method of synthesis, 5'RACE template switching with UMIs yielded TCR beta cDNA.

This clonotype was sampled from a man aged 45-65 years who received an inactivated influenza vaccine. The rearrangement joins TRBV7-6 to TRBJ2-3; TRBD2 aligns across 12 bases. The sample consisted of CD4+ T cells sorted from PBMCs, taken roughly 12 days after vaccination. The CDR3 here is CASSILAGGPKDTQYF. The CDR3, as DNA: TGTGCCAGCAGCATTCTAGCGGGAGGGCCGAAAGATACGCAGTATTTT.